This TCR beta chain was identified during a study of blood T cell repertoires in COVID-19. Overall study context: T cells, B-cell-depleted T cells, or PBMCs provided the cDNA or gDNA that served as material.

Original methodology: Amplification from reference gene primers served as the basis for estimated nucleated cell counts. Sequenced by immunoSEQ multiplex PCR; TCRdb stores in-frame clones only, minus some. V and J calls and clone size are as listed in that table; D and trimming were resolved from the DNA. The data contain about 250,000 clones, around 88% of them singletons. This CDR3 has 15 residues. Per germline, CDR1 LNHDA and CDR2 SQIVND (reference sequence). V lost 5 bases and J lost 2; bases outside the gene matches: 4. The chain combines TRBV19 with TRBJ1-4; 8 nucleotides align to TRBD1. Sequenced material: peripheral blood. The TCR was taken from a man aged 80 or over with acute or convalescent COVID-19. Here the CDR3 reads CASSGWDRTNEKLFF. The CDR3 nucleotides read TGTGCCAGTAGTGGATGGGACAGGACTAATGAAAAACTGTTTTTT. The whole variable domain, filled in from reference TRBV19 and TRBJ1-4, reads DGGITQSPKYLFRKEGQNVTLSCEQNLNHDAMYWYRQDPGQGLRLIYYSQIVNDFQKGDIAEGYSVSREKKESFPLTVTSAQKNPTAFYLCASSGWDRTNEKLFFGSGTQLSVL.